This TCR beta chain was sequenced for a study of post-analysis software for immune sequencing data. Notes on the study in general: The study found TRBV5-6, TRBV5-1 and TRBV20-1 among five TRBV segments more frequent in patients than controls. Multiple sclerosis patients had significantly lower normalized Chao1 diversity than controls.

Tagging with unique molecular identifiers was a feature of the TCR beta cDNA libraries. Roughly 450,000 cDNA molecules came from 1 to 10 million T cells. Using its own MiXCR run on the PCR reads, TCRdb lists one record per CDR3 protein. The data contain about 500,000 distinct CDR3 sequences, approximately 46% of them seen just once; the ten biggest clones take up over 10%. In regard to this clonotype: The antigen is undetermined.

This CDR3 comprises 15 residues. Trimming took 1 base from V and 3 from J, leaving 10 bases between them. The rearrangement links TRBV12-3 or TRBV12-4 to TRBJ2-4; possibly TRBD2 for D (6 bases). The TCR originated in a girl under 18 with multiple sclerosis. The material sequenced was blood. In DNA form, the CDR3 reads TGTGCCAGCAGTTTAGGGCAGGGAGGCAAAAACATTCAGTACTTC. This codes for CASSLGQGGKNIQYF.